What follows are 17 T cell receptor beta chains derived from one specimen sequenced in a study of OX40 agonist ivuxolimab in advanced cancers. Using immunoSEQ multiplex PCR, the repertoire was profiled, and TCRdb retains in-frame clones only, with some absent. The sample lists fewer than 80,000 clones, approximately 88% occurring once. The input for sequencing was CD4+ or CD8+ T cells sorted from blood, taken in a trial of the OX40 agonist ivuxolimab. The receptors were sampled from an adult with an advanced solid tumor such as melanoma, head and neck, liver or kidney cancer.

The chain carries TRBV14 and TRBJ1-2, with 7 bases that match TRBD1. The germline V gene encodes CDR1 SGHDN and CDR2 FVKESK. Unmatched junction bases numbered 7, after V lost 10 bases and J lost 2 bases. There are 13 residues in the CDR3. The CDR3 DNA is TGTGCCACATCGGACAGGAACAACTATGGCTACACCTTC. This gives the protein CATSDRNNYGYTF.

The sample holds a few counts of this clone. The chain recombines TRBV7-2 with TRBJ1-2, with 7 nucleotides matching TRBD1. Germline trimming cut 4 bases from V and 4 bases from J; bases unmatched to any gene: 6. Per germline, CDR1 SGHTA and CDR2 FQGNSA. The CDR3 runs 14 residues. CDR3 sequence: CASSSQGGGYGYTF. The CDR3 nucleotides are TGTGCCAGCAGCTCTCAGGGGGGCGGCTATGGCTACACCTTC.

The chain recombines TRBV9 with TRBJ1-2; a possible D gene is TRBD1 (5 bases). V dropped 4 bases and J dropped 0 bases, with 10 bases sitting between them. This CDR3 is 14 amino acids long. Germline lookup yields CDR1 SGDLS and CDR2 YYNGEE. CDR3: CASSTQGSNYGYTF. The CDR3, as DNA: TGTGCCAGCAGCACTCAGGGTTCTAACTATGGCTACACCTTC.

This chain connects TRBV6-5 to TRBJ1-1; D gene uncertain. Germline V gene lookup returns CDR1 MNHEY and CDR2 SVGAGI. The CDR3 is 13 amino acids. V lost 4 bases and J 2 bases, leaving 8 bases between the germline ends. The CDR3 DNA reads TGTGCCAGCAGTTTCACGGGAAACACTGAAGCTTTCTTT. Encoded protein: CASSFTGNTEAFF.

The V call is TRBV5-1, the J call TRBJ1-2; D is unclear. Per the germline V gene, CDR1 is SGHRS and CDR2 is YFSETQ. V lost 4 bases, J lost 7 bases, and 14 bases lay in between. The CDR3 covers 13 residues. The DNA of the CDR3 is TGCGCCAGCAGCACAGAAACACGTGGTGGCTACACCTTC. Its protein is CASSTETRGGYTF.

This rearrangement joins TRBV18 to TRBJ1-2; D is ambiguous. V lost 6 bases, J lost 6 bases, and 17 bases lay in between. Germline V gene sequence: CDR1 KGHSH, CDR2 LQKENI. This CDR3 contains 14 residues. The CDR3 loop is CASSQGSAADGYTF. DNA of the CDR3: TGTGCCAGCTCCCAAGGGTCGGCAGCAGATGGCTACACCTTC.

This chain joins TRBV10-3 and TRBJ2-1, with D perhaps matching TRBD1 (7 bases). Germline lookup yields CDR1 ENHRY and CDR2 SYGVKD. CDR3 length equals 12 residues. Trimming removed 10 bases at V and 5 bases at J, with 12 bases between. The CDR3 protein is CASGTANNEQFF. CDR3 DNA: TGTGCCAGCGGGACAGCAAACAATGAGCAGTTCTTC.

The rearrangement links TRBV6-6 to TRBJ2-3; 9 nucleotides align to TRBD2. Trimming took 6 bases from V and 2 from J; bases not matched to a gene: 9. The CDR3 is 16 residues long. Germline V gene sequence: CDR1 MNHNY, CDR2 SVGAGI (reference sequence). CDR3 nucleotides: TGTGCCAGCAGCCGCTCCTCTAGCGGGGTCACAGATACGCAGTATTTT. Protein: CASSRSSSGVTDTQYF.

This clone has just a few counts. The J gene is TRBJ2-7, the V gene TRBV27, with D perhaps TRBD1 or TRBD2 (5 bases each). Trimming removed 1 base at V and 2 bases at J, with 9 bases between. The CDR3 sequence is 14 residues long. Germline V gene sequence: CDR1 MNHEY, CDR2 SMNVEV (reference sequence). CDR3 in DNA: TGTGCCAGCAGTTTATTGGGGGTGGCCTACGAGCAGTACTTC. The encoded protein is CASSLLGVAYEQYF.

The CDR3 is CASTISALNEQYF. The CDR3 DNA is TGTGCCAGCACTATTTCCGCCCTAAACGAGCAGTACTTC. The gene calls are TRBV2 and TRBJ2-7; the D is unclear. Germline-derived CDR1 and CDR2 are SNHLY and FYNNEI. This CDR3 has 13 amino acids. Trimming removed 7 bases from V and 5 bases from J, with 15 bases in between.

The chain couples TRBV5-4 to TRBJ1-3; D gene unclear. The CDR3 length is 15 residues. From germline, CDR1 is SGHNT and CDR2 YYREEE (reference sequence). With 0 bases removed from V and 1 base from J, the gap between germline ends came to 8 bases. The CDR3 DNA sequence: TGTGCCAGCAGCTTGGACATTGGGTCTGGAAACACCATATATTTT. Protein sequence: CASSLDIGSGNTIYF.

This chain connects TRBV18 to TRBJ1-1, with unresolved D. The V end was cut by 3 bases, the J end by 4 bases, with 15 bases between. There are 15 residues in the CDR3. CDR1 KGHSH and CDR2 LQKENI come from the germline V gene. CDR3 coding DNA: TGTGCCAGCTCACCTATAGGCGGAAAGGGCACTGAAGCTTTCTTT. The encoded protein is CASSPIGGKGTEAFF.

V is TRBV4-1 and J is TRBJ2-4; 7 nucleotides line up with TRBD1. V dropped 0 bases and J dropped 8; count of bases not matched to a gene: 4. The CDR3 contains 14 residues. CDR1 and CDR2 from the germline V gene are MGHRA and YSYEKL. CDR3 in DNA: TGCGCCAGCAGCCAAGAGAGGGGGCACTACATTCAGTACTTC. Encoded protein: CASSQERGHYIQYF.

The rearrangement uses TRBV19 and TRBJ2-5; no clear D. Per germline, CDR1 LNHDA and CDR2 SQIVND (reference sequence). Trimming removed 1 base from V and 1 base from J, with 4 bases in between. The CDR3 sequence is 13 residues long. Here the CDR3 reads CASSIARQETQYF. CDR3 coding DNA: TGTGCCAGTAGTATAGCTCGCCAAGAGACCCAGTACTTC.

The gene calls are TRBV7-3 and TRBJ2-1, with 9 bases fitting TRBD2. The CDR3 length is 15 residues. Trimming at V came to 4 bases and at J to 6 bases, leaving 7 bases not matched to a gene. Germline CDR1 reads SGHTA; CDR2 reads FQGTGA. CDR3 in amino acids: CASSSRARGGNEQFF. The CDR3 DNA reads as TGTGCCAGCAGCTCCCGGGCGCGGGGGGGCAATGAGCAGTTCTTC.

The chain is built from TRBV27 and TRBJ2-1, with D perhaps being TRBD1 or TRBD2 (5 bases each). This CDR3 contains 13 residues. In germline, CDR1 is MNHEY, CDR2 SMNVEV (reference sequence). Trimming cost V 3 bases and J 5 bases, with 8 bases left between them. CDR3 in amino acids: CASSFGGHNEQFF. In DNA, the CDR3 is TGTGCCAGCAGTTTTGGGGGACACAATGAGCAGTTCTTC.

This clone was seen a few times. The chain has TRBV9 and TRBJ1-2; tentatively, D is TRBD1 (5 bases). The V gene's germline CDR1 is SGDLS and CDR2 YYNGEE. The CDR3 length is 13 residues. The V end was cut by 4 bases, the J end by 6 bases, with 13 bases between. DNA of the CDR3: TGTGCCAGCAGCAGGGGTTTACAGGATGGCTACACCTTC. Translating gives CASSRGLQDGYTF.